These 6 T cell receptor beta chains originate from one sample sequenced in a study of T cells after yellow fever vaccination. Each CDR3 protein gets one entry after TCRdb re-called the 5' RACE reads with MiXCR. Of approximately 150,000 distinct CDR3 sequences listed, roughly 6.2% are singletons. The sample in question was CD4+ T cells sorted from PBMCs, obtained on the day of the first yellow fever vaccination. The receptors were sampled from a man aged 18 to 35 who received the YFV17D yellow fever vaccine.

This clonotype was counted many times. The chain is built from TRBV3-1 and TRBJ2-5; D is uncertain. The CDR3 contains 11 residues. The V end lost 0 bases, the J end lost 7 bases, and 3 bases lay between the germline ends. Looked up from germline, CDR1 is LGHDT and CDR2 is YNNKEL (reference sequence). CDR3 sequence reads: CASSQEVTQYF. In DNA form, the CDR3 reads TGTGCCAGCAGCCAAGAGGTGACCCAGTACTTC.

This clonotype appeared many times. The rearrangement uses TRBV5-1 and TRBJ1-1; D gene unclear. This CDR3 has 13 amino acids. V was clipped by 1 base and J by 4 bases, with 8 bases between them. The germline V gene has CDR1 SGHRS and CDR2 YFSETQ. The CDR3 reads CASSLFGLTEAFF. The CDR3 coding sequence is TGCGCCAGCAGCTTGTTTGGCCTCACTGAAGCTTTCTTT.

The J gene is TRBJ2-2, the V gene TRBV4-3, with D unclear. V was shortened by 3 bases and J by 2 bases, with 13 bases between the two germline ends. The V gene's germline CDR1 is LGHNA and CDR2 YSLEER. The length of the CDR3 is 16 residues. The CDR3 region has the DNA TGCGCCAGCAGCCACCTCCGGACGCCTAACACCGGGGAGCTGTTTTTT. This translates into CASSHLRTPNTGELFF.

This clonotype occurred many times. The chain couples TRBV18 to TRBJ2-3; the D gene is possibly TRBD2 (6 bases). Germline values: CDR1 KGHSH, CDR2 LQKENI. V lost 1 base and J lost 3, with 14 bases in between. CDR3 size: 16 residues. CDR3 residues: CASSPRTLAATDTQYF. The CDR3 coding sequence is TGTGCCAGCTCACCACGTACACTAGCAGCTACAGATACGCAGTATTTT. The full variable domain, with the rest looked up from reference TRBV18 and TRBJ2-3, is NAGVMQNPRHLVRRRGQEARLRCSPMKGHSHVYWYRQLPEEGLKFMVYLQKENIIDESGMPKERFSAEFPKEGPSILRIQQVVRGDSAAYFCASSPRTLAATDTQYFGPGTRLTVL.

There are a few counts of this clonotype. The rearrangement links TRBV7-9 to TRBJ1-3; D not certain. Deletions cut 6 bases from V and 2 bases from J, with 11 bases between. The CDR3 is 14 residues long. Germline values: CDR1 SEHNR, CDR2 FQNEAQ (reference sequence). The DNA of the CDR3 is TGTGCCAGCAGTCTCGGTAGCCCTGGAAACACCATATATTTT. As protein: CASSLGSPGNTIYF.

There are a few counts of this clonotype. The CDR3 DNA sequence: TGTGCCAGCAGCGAGGGGACTAGCGGGGGGGCGGGCAATGAGCAGTTCTTC. Translating gives CASSEGTSGGAGNEQFF. The chain has TRBV9 and TRBJ2-1; 16 positions agree with TRBD2. The CDR3 consists of 17 residues. J lost 6 bases, V lost 3 bases, and 6 bases had no gene match. Germline CDR1 SGDLS, CDR2 YYNGEE.